These T cell receptor beta chains were read from a single sample in a study of technical replicates of blood from several donors. Using immunoSEQ multiplex PCR, the repertoire was profiled, and TCRdb retains in-frame clones only, with some absent. The data contain 60,000 to 90,000 clones, over 95% of them singletons. Input material: T cells isolated from PBMCs. Receptors were obtained from a human donor in good health. Both conserved end residues are part of each CDR3. A D gene is named only where the DNA matches it firmly. Some rows have no size entry. The others give once, few or many, or a class for an expanded clone.

clone_size j_call d_call v_call cdr3_aa cdr3_nt
once TRBJ1-5 NA TRBV9 CASSVAEGPGQPQHF TGTGCCAGCAGCGTCGCGGAGGGGCCAGGTCAGCCCCAGCATTTT
NA TRBJ2-7 NA TRBV4-1 CASSQSLGGSSYEQYF TGCGCCAGCAGCCAGAGTTTGGGGGGAAGCTCCTACGAGCAGTACTTC
NA TRBJ2-2 TRBD2 TRBV10-3 CAISALAGGTGTGELFF TGTGCCATCAGTGCCCTAGCGGGGGGTACGGGCACCGGGGAGCTGTTTTTT
NA TRBJ1-4 NA TRBV30 CAWNGGLDEKLFF TGTGCCTGGAATGGGGGGTTAGATGAAAAACTGTTTTTT
NA TRBJ2-6 NA TRBV13 CASSLQGANVLTF TGTGCCAGCAGCTTGCAGGGGGCCAACGTCCTGACTTTC
NA TRBJ2-7 NA TRBV27 CASSLNGNSYEQYF TGTGCCAGCAGTTTAAACGGGAACTCCTACGAGCAGTACTTC
NA TRBJ2-7 TRBD1 TRBV5-1 CASSPTGGTYEQYF TGCGCCAGCAGCCCGACAGGGGGCACCTACGAGCAGTACTTC
NA TRBJ1-2 NA TRBV9 CASSADGVGGYTF TGTGCCAGCAGCGCCGACGGGGTAGGTGGCTACACCTTC
NA TRBJ2-2 NA TRBV21-1 CALLNTGELFF TGTGCCCTACTTAACACCGGGGAGCTGTTTTTT
few TRBJ2-3 TRBD2 TRBV14 CASSALRRLAGVDTQYF TGTGCCAGCAGCGCGCTTAGGCGCCTAGCGGGAGTAGATACGCAGTATTTT
NA TRBJ2-7 TRBD1 TRBV7-8 CASSLHGQAYEQYF TGTGCCAGCAGCCTCCACGGACAGGCCTACGAGCAGTACTTC
NA TRBJ1-2 NA TRBV5-1 CASSFPDRNYGYTF TGCGCCAGCAGCTTTCCTGACAGAAACTATGGCTACACCTTC
NA TRBJ2-5 TRBD2 TRBV6-1 CASSERSGRKETQYF TGTGCCAGCAGTGAGAGGAGCGGGAGGAAAGAGACCCAGTACTTC
NA TRBJ2-7 TRBD2 TRBV27 CASSLPGTSVYEQYF TGTGCCAGCAGTTTACCCGGGACTAGCGTCTACGAGCAGTACTTC
NA TRBJ2-1 NA TRBV29-1 CSVASSYNEQFF TGCAGCGTTGCGTCGAGCTACAATGAGCAGTTCTTC
NA TRBJ2-6 TRBD1 TRBV18 CASSRGTGGSGANVLTF TGTGCCAGCTCACGTGGGACAGGGGGCTCTGGGGCCAACGTCCTGACTTTC
NA TRBJ1-2 TRBD1 TRBV7-9 CASTYYRDRGDYGYTF TGTGCCAGCACGTACTACCGGGACAGGGGAGACTATGGCTACACCTTC
NA TRBJ2-1 NA TRBV4-1 CASSQDGEQFF TGCGCCAGCAGCCAAGATGGCGAGCAGTTCTTC
NA TRBJ1-1 NA TRBV21-1 CASYTPGIEGRDTEAFF TGTGCCAGCTATACCCCAGGGATTGAGGGGAGGGACACTGAAGCTTTCTTT
NA TRBJ1-4 NA TRBV11-3 CASTDDTHGEKLFF TGTGCCAGCACCGACGACACTCACGGTGAAAAACTGTTTTTT
NA TRBJ2-2 TRBD2 TRBV11-3 CASSFTSGQNTGELFF TGTGCCAGCAGCTTTACTAGCGGGCAGAACACCGGGGAGCTGTTTTTT
NA TRBJ2-6 NA TRBV18 CASSYSPSGANVLTF TGTGCCAGCTCATACTCACCCTCTGGGGCCAACGTCCTGACTTTC
NA TRBJ1-2 TRBD1 TRBV10-3 CAISGTGGGYTF TGTGCCATCAGCGGGACAGGCGGTGGCTACACCTTC
NA TRBJ1-1 NA TRBV27 CASSLPGVTEAFF TGTGCCAGCAGTTTACCCGGGGTCACTGAAGCTTTCTTT
NA TRBJ1-4 NA TRBV19 CASAEATNEKLFF TGTGCCAGCGCAGAGGCAACTAATGAAAAACTGTTTTTT
NA TRBJ2-6 NA TRBV5-4 CASSTARAGANVLTF TGTGCCAGCAGCACCGCCCGGGCTGGGGCCAACGTCCTGACTTTC
NA TRBJ2-7 NA TRBV4-1 CASSQTRDSSYEQYF TGCGCCAGCAGCCAAACGCGGGACAGCTCCTACGAGCAGTACTTC
NA TRBJ1-1 NA TRBV10-1 CASSSRGPTEAFF TGCGCCAGCAGCTCACGTGGCCCCACTGAAGCTTTCTTT
NA TRBJ1-1 TRBD1 TRBV5-5 CASSPGTANTEAFF TGTGCCAGCAGCCCCGGGACAGCGAACACTGAAGCTTTCTTT
NA TRBJ2-7 TRBD1 TRBV25-1 CASRDRAYEQYF TGTGCCAGCAGGGACAGGGCGTACGAGCAGTACTTC
NA TRBJ2-5 NA TRBV27 CASTGGPQETQYF TGTGCCAGCACGGGGGGCCCTCAAGAGACCCAGTACTTC
NA TRBJ1-2 NA TRBV28 CASSSAAYYGYTF TGTGCCAGCAGTTCCGCGGCCTACTATGGCTACACCTTC
NA TRBJ1-5 NA TRBV27 CASSLAWGNQPQHF TGTGCCAGCAGTCTAGCGTGGGGGAATCAGCCCCAGCATTTT
NA TRBJ2-7 TRBD2 TRBV10-3 CAISVSGGVNEQYF TGTGCCATCAGTGTTTCCGGGGGGGTTAACGAGCAGTACTTC
NA TRBJ1-1 TRBD1 TRBV4-1 CASRMTGGIEAFF TGCGCCAGCAGAATGACAGGGGGCATAGAAGCTTTCTTT
NA TRBJ1-5 NA TRBV7-9 CASSSRDKGINQPQHF TGTGCCAGCAGCAGCCGGGACAAAGGCATCAATCAGCCCCAGCATTTT
NA TRBJ2-5 NA TRBV5-1 CASSRGQEGQETQYF TGCGCCAGTTCAAGAGGACAGGAGGGCCAAGAGACCCAGTACTTC
once TRBJ2-1 TRBD1 TRBV19 CATDSRARGSYNEQFF TGTGCCACCGACTCCCGGGCCAGGGGGTCCTACAATGAGCAGTTCTTC
NA TRBJ1-5 TRBD1 TRBV19 CASSIGPGQPLTRQPQHF TGTGCCAGTAGTATAGGGCCGGGACAGCCCCTAACTCGTCAGCCCCAGCATTTT
NA TRBJ2-2 TRBD2 TRBV28 CASSYGRGSPAGELFF TGTGCCAGCAGTTATGGGCGCGGGAGTCCGGCCGGGGAGCTGTTTTTT
once TRBJ1-1 NA TRBV10-1 CASSESGGRTNTEAFF TGCGCCAGCAGTGAGTCCGGGGGACGAACGAACACTGAAGCTTTCTTT
once TRBJ1-5 NA TRBV12-5 CASGLVIKGRDQPQHF TGTGCTAGTGGTTTGGTAATAAAAGGGAGGGATCAGCCCCAGCATTTT
NA TRBJ1-3 NA TRBV5-1 CASSKNSNSGNTIYF TGCGCCAGCAGCAAGAACAGCAACTCTGGAAACACCATATATTTT
NA TRBJ2-6 NA TRBV5-4 CASSLEGRGANVLTF TGTGCCAGCAGCTTGGAGGGGCGGGGGGCCAACGTCCTGACTTTC
once TRBJ2-2 TRBD2 TRBV7-9 CASSPSGIGAGELFF TGTGCCAGCAGCCCCAGCGGGATAGGGGCCGGGGAGCTGTTTTTT
NA TRBJ2-1 NA TRBV11-2 CASSMFGRDRPGSYNEQFF TGTGCCAGCAGCATGTTTGGCAGGGATCGACCCGGGTCCTACAATGAGCAGTTCTTC
once TRBJ2-7 TRBD1 TRBV30 CAWDRTTGYGEQYF TGTGCCTGGGACAGAACGACAGGGTATGGCGAGCAGTACTTC
NA TRBJ2-1 TRBD1 TRBV5-4 CASSLYPSRQGQVNNEQFF TGTGCCAGCAGCTTGTACCCGTCGAGACAGGGTCAGGTGAACAATGAGCAGTTCTTC
NA TRBJ1-6 NA TRBV7-9 CASSPPVSPPLHF TGTGCCAGCAGCCCACCGGTTTCGCCACCCCTCCACTTT
NA TRBJ2-2 NA TRBV28 CASSLMRENTGELFF TGTGCCAGCAGTTTAATGCGGGAGAACACCGGGGAGCTGTTTTTT
NA TRBJ2-3 NA TRBV29-1 CSVEVLASTQYF TGCAGCGTTGAAGTATTAGCGAGTACGCAGTATTTT
NA TRBJ2-3 TRBD1 TRBV18 CASSVTQGAFTDTQYF TGTGCCAGCTCGGTGACACAGGGGGCATTCACAGATACGCAGTATTTT
NA TRBJ2-5 TRBD2 TRBV11-3 CASSPWVSGGQETQYF TGTGCCAGCAGCCCCTGGGTTAGCGGGGGGCAAGAGACCCAGTACTTC
NA TRBJ2-1 NA TRBV27 CASSLSGEAAPPNEQFF TGTGCCAGCAGTTTATCGGGGGAGGCGGCTCCTCCCAATGAGCAGTTCTTC
NA TRBJ1-1 NA TRBV19 CASSSWGRTGGTEAFF TGTGCCAGTAGTTCTTGGGGGCGAACTGGAGGCACTGAAGCTTTCTTT